Shown below are 31 T cell receptor beta chains from a single sample sequenced in a study of T cells in Graves' hyperthyroidism and ophthalmopathy. Amplified regions were TCR beta CDR3 sequences from RNA transcripts. Primed by the HTBI set, a first-round RT-PCR was run on the TCR CDR3. Each CDR3 protein gets one entry after TCRdb re-called the multiplex PCR reads with MiXCR. The repertoire holds about 350,000 distinct CDR3 sequences, with about a sixth as singletons. Sequenced sample: blood. Source of these receptors: a woman aged 25 to 39 with Graves' hyperthyroidism that later progressed to Graves' ophthalmopathy.

This clonotype was counted at least ten times. The CDR3 sequence is CSALANSRDTDTQYF. CDR3 DNA: TGCAGTGCCCTCGCCAACTCCAGGGACACAGATACGCAGTATTTT. The rearrangement joins TRBV20-1 to TRBJ2-3, with TRBD1 as a possible D gene (5 bases). The CDR3 length is 15 residues. Deletions cut 6 bases from V and 2 bases from J, with 18 bases between. Germline lookup yields CDR1 DFQATT and CDR2 SNEGSKA (reference sequence).

This chain uses TRBV6-1 with TRBJ2-5; 9 nucleotides match TRBD2. Trimming cost V 6 bases and J 7 bases; bases outside gene matches: 9. From germline, CDR1 is MNHNS and CDR2 SASEGT. This CDR3 contains 14 residues. The CDR3 sequence: CASSEIAGVSTQYF. In DNA, the CDR3 is TGTGCCAGCAGCGAGATAGCGGGGGTGTCGACCCAGTACTTC.

This chain links TRBV12-3 or TRBV12-4 with TRBJ2-1; 7 positions agree with TRBD2. This CDR3 has 18 amino acids. Trimming cost V 3 bases and J 0 bases; bases outside gene matches: 11. The CDR3 bases are TGTGCCAGCAGTTTGATTTTGGGGACTACGAGCTCCTACAATGAGCAGTTCTTC. It specifies CASSLILGTTSSYNEQFF.

This clonotype was counted at least ten times. J is TRBJ2-1 and V is TRBV30; D not certain. This CDR3 comprises 12 residues. Germline V gene sequence: CDR1 GTSNPN, CDR2 SVGIG (reference sequence). V lost 0 bases to trimming and J lost 8 bases, with 8 bases between them. Here the CDR3 reads CAWSVVFHEQFF. The DNA of the CDR3 is TGTGCCTGGAGTGTAGTCTTCCATGAGCAGTTCTTC.

This clonotype was counted ten times or more. The chain couples TRBV11-2 to TRBJ2-5, with 8 nucleotides matching TRBD1. Trimming removed 5 bases from V and 3 bases from J; junction bases left unmatched: 5. The CDR3 length is 14 residues. Germline CDR1 is SGHAT and CDR2 is FQNNGV. The CDR3 region is CASSLPGQEETQYF. CDR3 sequence (DNA): TGTGCCAGCAGCCTCCCGGGACAGGAAGAGACCCAGTACTTC. The whole variable domain, filled in from reference TRBV11-2 and TRBJ2-5, reads EAGVAQSPRYKIIEKRQSVAFWCNPISGHATLYWYQQILGQGPKLLIQFQNNGVVDDSQLPKDRFSAERLKGVDSTLKIQPAKLEDSAVYLCASSLPGQEETQYFGPGTRLLVL.

The chain recombines TRBV11-2 with TRBJ2-3; TRBD2 might be the D (7 bases). This CDR3 is built from 16 residues. Germline V CDR1 and CDR2: SGHAT, FQNNGV. Trimming pared 5 bases from V and 3 bases from J, leaving 18 bases between. CDR3 protein: CASSEGRGRGTDTQYF. DNA of the CDR3: TGTGCCAGCAGCGAAGGGCGGGGGCGCGGGACAGATACGCAGTATTTT.

CDR3: CASSPDGRTETQYF. The CDR3 bases are TGTGCCAGCTCGCCAGATGGGAGGACAGAGACCCAGTACTTC. The V call is TRBV18, the J call TRBJ2-5, with D perhaps matching TRBD2 (6 bases). The length of the CDR3 is 14 residues. V was clipped by 6 bases and J by 4 bases, with 15 bases between them. Per germline, CDR1 KGHSH and CDR2 LQKENI. Supplemented by reference TRBV18 and TRBJ2-5, the full variable domain reads NAGVMQNPRHLVRRRGQEARLRCSPMKGHSHVYWYRQLPEEGLKFMVYLQKENIIDESGMPKERFSAEFPKEGPSILRIQQVVRGDSAAYFCASSPDGRTETQYFGPGTRLLVL.

The chain carries TRBV4-1 and TRBJ2-1; the match to TRBD2 covers 11 bases. CDR3 length equals 16 residues. Germline CDR1 MGHRA, CDR2 YSYEKL. The ends lost 4 bases at V and 4 bases at J; junction bases unmatched: 6. The CDR3 loop reads CASSLAIAGGYNEQFF. The DNA for the CDR3 is TGCGCCAGCAGCCTCGCGATAGCGGGGGGGTACAATGAGCAGTTCTTC.

This clonotype has ten or more counts. CDR3 protein: CASSDTNRALYNEQFF. In DNA form, the CDR3 reads TGTGCCAGCAGTGACACGAACAGGGCCCTCTACAATGAGCAGTTCTTC. The V and J genes are TRBV6-1 and TRBJ2-1; D might be TRBD1 (6 bases). The CDR3 covers 16 residues. CDR1 MNHNS and CDR2 SASEGT come from the germline V gene. The V end was cut by 3 bases, the J end by 3 bases, with 15 bases between.

J is TRBJ2-4 and V is TRBV2; D is uncertain. The CDR3 spans 15 residues. Germline V CDR1 and CDR2: SNHLY, FYNNEI. Deletions cut 6 bases from V and 0 bases from J, with 12 bases between. The CDR3 nucleotides are TGTGCCAGCAGCACTAACACGTTAGCCAAAAACATTCAGTACTTC. This sequence encodes CASSTNTLAKNIQYF.

The chain couples TRBV20-1 to TRBJ2-7; D is undetermined. The germline V and J ends were trimmed by 0 bases and 5 bases, with 14 bases remaining between them. Germline assignment: CDR1 DFQATT and CDR2 SNEGSKA (reference sequence). The length of the CDR3 is 14 residues. The CDR3 loop is CSARDFFLAHEQYF. CDR3 DNA: TGCAGTGCTAGAGATTTTTTCCTGGCCCACGAGCAGTACTTC.

The sample holds a few counts of this clonotype. This chain links TRBV7-9 with TRBJ2-5; D is ambiguous. The CDR3 is 16 amino acids. The V and J ends lost 6 bases and 0 bases respectively, with 17 bases between them. Germline CDR1 and CDR2: SEHNR and FQNEAQ (reference sequence). Here the CDR3 reads CASSRSFSVYQETQYF. The CDR3 region has the DNA TGTGCCAGCAGTCGCTCATTCTCAGTTTACCAAGAGACCCAGTACTTC.

This clonotype was observed many times. The J gene is TRBJ2-7, the V gene TRBV12-3 or TRBV12-4, with D possibly TRBD1 on 5 matching bases. The CDR3 is made up of 12 amino acids. V lost 5 bases and J 10 bases, leaving 15 bases between the germline ends. CDR3 DNA: TGTGCCAGCAGTCCCCCTAACAGGCGACAGTACTTC. Protein product: CASSPPNRRQYF.

The chain combines TRBV18 with TRBJ2-2; perhaps TRBD1 as D (5 bases). V was trimmed by 2 bases and J by 1 base, leaving 8 bases between them. The length of the CDR3 is 15 residues. Germline V gene sequence: CDR1 KGHSH, CDR2 LQKENI. The CDR3 sequence: CASSPGAENTGELFF. The CDR3 nucleotides are TGTGCCAGCTCACCAGGGGCAGAGAACACCGGGGAGCTGTTTTTT.

This clonotype has a count of ten or more. The chain recombines TRBV20-1 with TRBJ2-7; D is possibly TRBD1 (5 bases). Germline-derived CDR1 and CDR2 are DFQATT and SNEGSKA (reference sequence). The V gene lost 5 bases and the J gene lost 9 bases, with 20 bases spanning the gap. This CDR3 has 13 amino acids. CDR3 loop: CSAQDSKRLGQYF. CDR3 nucleotides: TGCAGTGCTCAAGACAGTAAAAGACTGGGGCAGTACTTC.

Only one count was recorded for this clonotype. The chain uses TRBV7-2 and TRBJ2-5, with 10 nucleotides matching TRBD2. Germline CDR1 and CDR2: SGHTA and FQGNSA. The CDR3 sequence is 16 residues long. The junction had 5 bases not matched to a gene; V was cut back by 1 base and J by 3 bases. The CDR3 region is CASSLVRTSGKETQYF. The CDR3 coding sequence is TGTGCCAGCAGCTTAGTGCGGACTAGCGGAAAAGAGACCCAGTACTTC. Looking up the rest from reference TRBV7-2 and TRBJ2-5 gives the full variable domain: GAGVSQSPSNKVTEKGKDVELRCDPISGHTALYWYRQSLGQGLEFLIYFQGNSAPDKSGLPSDRFSAERTGGSVSTLTIQRTQQEDSAVYLCASSLVRTSGKETQYFGPGTRLLVL.

The table lists this clonotype with many counts. The chain is built from TRBV11-2 and TRBJ2-1; tentative D call: TRBD2 (5 bases). The CDR3 extends over 15 amino acids. CDR1 is SGHAT and CDR2 is FQNNGV in the germline V gene. Trimming cost V 1 base and J 7 bases, with 14 bases left between them. The CDR3 nucleotides are TGTGCCAGCAGCTTAGTTCCGGACTTTGATAATGAGCAGTTCTTC. Its translation: CASSLVPDFDNEQFF.

The rearrangement links TRBV7-9 to TRBJ1-3; D is ambiguous. Germline lookup yields CDR1 SEHNR and CDR2 FQNEAQ (reference sequence). V lost 3 bases, J lost 4 bases, and 10 bases lay in between. This CDR3 is 14 amino acids long. The CDR3 loop reads CASSFKFGGNTIYF. CDR3 in DNA: TGTGCCAGCAGCTTCAAGTTTGGGGGAAACACCATATATTTT.

The chain uses TRBV4-1 and TRBJ1-5; D not resolved. The CDR3 runs 15 residues. The V gene lost 4 bases and the J gene lost 0 bases, with 10 bases spanning the gap. CDR1 is MGHRA, CDR2 YSYEKL, per germline. The CDR3 spells CASSRVGDSNQPQHF. CDR3 DNA: TGCGCCAGCAGCCGGGTCGGGGATAGCAATCAGCCCCAGCATTTT.

This clonotype was seen many times. The chain employs TRBV5-1 and TRBJ2-5; the D is unclear. V was pared by 0 bases and J by 5 bases, with 11 bases between. The germline V gene has CDR1 SGHRS and CDR2 YFSETQ. The CDR3 spans 14 residues. The CDR3 sequence is CASSLAWMSETQYF. The CDR3 DNA is TGCGCCAGCAGCTTGGCCTGGATGTCGGAGACCCAGTACTTC.

This clonotype appeared many times. The rearrangement links TRBV12-3 or TRBV12-4 to TRBJ1-1; 11 nucleotides match TRBD1. This CDR3 contains 16 residues. J was trimmed by 1 base and V by 6 bases; bases with no gene match: 7. The CDR3 reads CASRGGQGAANTEAFF. In nucleotides, the CDR3 is TGTGCCAGCAGGGGAGGACAGGGGGCGGCGAACACTGAAGCTTTCTTT.

In DNA, the CDR3 is TGTGCCAGCAGCTCCTATAACACTTACGAGCAGTACTTC. Its protein product is CASSSYNTYEQYF. The chain carries TRBV7-8 and TRBJ2-7; no definite D call. With 4 bases removed from V and 4 bases from J, the gap between germline ends came to 11 bases. The CDR3 sequence is 13 residues long. Germline CDR1 SGHVS, CDR2 FQNEAQ. The variable domain in full, with the rest retrieved from reference TRBV7-8 and TRBJ2-7, is GAGVSQSPRYKVAKRGQDVALRCDPISGHVSLFWYQQALGQGPEFLTYFQNEAQLDKSGLPSDRFFAERPEGSVSTLKIQRTQQEDSAVYLCASSSYNTYEQYFGPGTRLTVT.

This clonotype was recorded at least ten times. The chain carries TRBV7-6 and TRBJ2-7, with 7 bases lining up with TRBD1. The V gene's germline CDR1 is SGHVS and CDR2 FNYEAQ. Unmatched junction bases numbered 5, after V lost 2 bases and J lost 1 base. This CDR3 has 15 amino acids. This CDR3 is CASSLFTGVSYEQYF. The CDR3 nucleotides read TGTGCCAGCAGCTTATTCACAGGGGTATCCTACGAGCAGTACTTC.

The table lists this clonotype with a few counts. The rearrangement links TRBV5-1 to TRBJ2-1; 10 bases are a match to TRBD2. V dropped 6 bases and J dropped 7; count of bases not matched to a gene: 4. The CDR3 runs 13 residues. In germline, CDR1 is SGHRS, CDR2 YFSETQ. CDR3 in DNA: TGCGCCAGCAACTTACTAGCGGGAAATGAGCAGTTCTTC. This codes for CASNLLAGNEQFF. Complete variable domain (other parts from reference TRBV5-1 and TRBJ2-1): KAGVTQTPRYLIKTRGQQVTLSCSPISGHRSVSWYQQTPGQGLQFLFEYFSETQRNKGNFPGRFSGRQFSNSRSEMNVSTLELGDSALYLCASNLLAGNEQFFGPGTRLTVL.

This clonotype was seen only a few times. The genes are TRBV5-8 and TRBJ2-2; a possible D gene is TRBD1 (6 bases). Germline V lookup: CDR1 SGHTS, CDR2 YDEGEE. The CDR3 loop spans 15 amino acids. V gave up 0 bases and J gave up 1 base, with 7 bases separating them. CDR3 residues: CASSLGGGNTGELFF. Written as DNA, the CDR3 is TGTGCCAGCAGCTTGGGAGGGGGGAACACCGGGGAGCTGTTTTTT.

In its sample, this clonotype was seen a few times. The V and J genes are TRBV27 and TRBJ2-4, with TRBD2 matching over 15 bases. V was pared by 10 bases and J by 0 bases, with 4 bases of the junction left unmatched. This CDR3 has 16 amino acids. CDR1 is MNHEY and CDR2 is SMNVEV in the germline V gene (reference sequence). The CDR3 spells CATGTSGGLAKNIQYF. The DNA of the CDR3 is TGTGCCACCGGGACTAGCGGGGGGCTAGCCAAAAACATTCAGTACTTC.

This clonotype was seen ten or more times. V is TRBV28 and J is TRBJ1-1; D is possibly TRBD1 (6 bases). CDR1 and CDR2 (germline): MDHEN, SYDVKM. The length of the CDR3 is 16 residues. Trimming removed 2 bases at V and 10 bases at J, with 23 bases between. The CDR3 reads CASSLPDSLHSGRAFF. The CDR3 bases are TGTGCCAGCAGTTTACCGGACAGCCTCCACTCGGGGAGAGCTTTCTTT.

This rearrangement joins TRBV5-1 to TRBJ1-4, with TRBD1 matching over 7 bases. Germline CDR1 and CDR2: SGHRS and YFSETQ. This CDR3 contains 14 residues. V lost 3 bases, J lost 8 bases, and 7 bases stayed unmatched. CDR3 loop: CASSSDRRGEKLFF. CDR3 nucleotides: TGCGCCAGCAGCTCGGACAGGAGGGGGGAAAAACTGTTTTTT.

The chain recombines TRBV6-5 with TRBJ2-7; 7 bases agree with TRBD1. Germline CDR1 and CDR2: MNHEY and SVGAGI. This CDR3 is built from 16 residues. V lost 0 bases to trimming and J lost 4 bases; unmatched junction nucleotides: 9. The CDR3 spells CASSYSLRQGAYEQYF. In nucleotides, the CDR3 is TGTGCCAGCAGTTACTCTCTACGACAGGGAGCGTACGAGCAGTACTTC.

The chain employs TRBV6-1 and TRBJ2-1; weak D call: TRBD2 (5 bases). The germline V gene encodes CDR1 MNHNS and CDR2 SASEGT. There are 12 residues in the CDR3. V was trimmed by 6 bases and J by 5 bases, leaving 8 bases between them. For the CDR3, the DNA is TGTGCCAGCAGACTAGGGAACAATGAGCAGTTCTTC. It specifies CASRLGNNEQFF.

The sample holds many counts of this clonotype. The chain recombines TRBV29-1 with TRBJ2-1, with 10 bases lining up with TRBD2. This CDR3 spans 15 amino acids. The V segment lost 3 bases and the J segment 4 bases; nucleotides outside the gene matches: 6. CDR1 and CDR2 from the germline V gene are SQVTM and ANQGSEA. The chain's CDR3 is CSVDGVAGGYNEQFF. CDR3 bases: TGCAGCGTTGATGGGGTAGCGGGAGGATACAATGAGCAGTTCTTC.